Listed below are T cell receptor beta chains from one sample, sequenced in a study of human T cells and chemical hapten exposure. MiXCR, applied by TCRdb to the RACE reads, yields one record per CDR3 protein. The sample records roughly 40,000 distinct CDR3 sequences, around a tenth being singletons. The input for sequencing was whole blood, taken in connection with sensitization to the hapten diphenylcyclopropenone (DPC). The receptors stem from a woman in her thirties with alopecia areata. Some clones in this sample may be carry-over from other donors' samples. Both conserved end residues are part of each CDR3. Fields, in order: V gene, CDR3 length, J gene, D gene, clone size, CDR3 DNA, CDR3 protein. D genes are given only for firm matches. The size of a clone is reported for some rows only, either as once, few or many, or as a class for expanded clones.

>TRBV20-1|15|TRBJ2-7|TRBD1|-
TGCAGTGCTAGAGACGCGACAGGGGTCATGTACGAGCAGTACTTC
CSARDATGVMYEQYF
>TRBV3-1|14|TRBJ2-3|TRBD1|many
TGTGCCAGCAGCTTCCGACAGGGGGCAGATACGCAGTATTTT
CASSFRQGADTQYF
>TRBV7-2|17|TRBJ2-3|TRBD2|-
TGTGCCAGCAGCTTGGACGGGGGGGCCGTCCGACCAGATACGCAGTATTTT
CASSLDGGAVRPDTQYF
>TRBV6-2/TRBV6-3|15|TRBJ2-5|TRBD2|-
TGTGCCAGCAGTTACGGACTAGCGGTGGGAGAGACCCAGTACTTC
CASSYGLAVGETQYF
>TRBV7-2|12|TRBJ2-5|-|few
TGTGCCAGCAGCGTTACCGCAGGGACCCAGTACTTC
CASSVTAGTQYF
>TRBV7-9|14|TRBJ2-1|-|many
TGTGCCAGCAGACCACAGACAGGCCCCAATGAGCAGTTCTTC
CASRPQTGPNEQFF
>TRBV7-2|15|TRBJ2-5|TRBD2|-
TGTGCCAGCAGCTTACTCGGGGGGGCGGAGGAGACCCAGTACTTC
CASSLLGGAEETQYF
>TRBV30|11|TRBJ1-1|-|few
TGTGCCTGGAGTGTACAAGTTGAAGCTTTCTTT
CAWSVQVEAFF
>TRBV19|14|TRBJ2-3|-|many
TGTGCCAGTAGTGAAGAGACGAACGACGATACGCAGTATTTT
CASSEETNDDTQYF
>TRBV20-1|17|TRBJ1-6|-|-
TGCAGTGCTATGACATACCCCGATCGCTCCTATAATTCACCCCTCCACTTT
CSAMTYPDRSYNSPLHF
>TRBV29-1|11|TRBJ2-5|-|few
TGCAGCTCGGGGGAAGAAGAGACCCAGTACTTC
CSSGEEETQYF
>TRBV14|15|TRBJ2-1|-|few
TGTGCCAGCAGCCAAGTGGCGGGCTCCTACAATGAGCAGTTCTTC
CASSQVAGSYNEQFF
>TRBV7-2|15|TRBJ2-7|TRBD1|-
TGTGCCAGCAGCCCAAGGACAGGCCTCTCCTACGAGCAGTACTTC
CASSPRTGLSYEQYF
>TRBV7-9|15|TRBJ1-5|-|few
TGTGCCAGCAGCTTAGTCGGGCAGGGTGATCAGCCCCAGCATTTT
CASSLVGQGDQPQHF
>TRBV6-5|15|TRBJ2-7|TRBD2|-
TGTGCCAGCAGGGAAGGGGAGGGAGTAACCTACGAGCAGTACTTC
CASREGEGVTYEQYF
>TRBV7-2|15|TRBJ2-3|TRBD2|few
TGTGCCAGCAGCTTAGCGGGGGGGATCACAGATACGCAGTATTTT
CASSLAGGITDTQYF
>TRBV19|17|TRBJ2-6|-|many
TGTGCCAGTAGTATAGGATTTGGCACCTCGGGGGCCAACGTCCTGACTTTC
CASSIGFGTSGANVLTF
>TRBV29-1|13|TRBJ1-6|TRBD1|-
TGCAGCGTCGGAGACAGGGTGGGATCACCCCTCCACTTT
CSVGDRVGSPLHF
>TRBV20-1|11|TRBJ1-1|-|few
TGCGGGCTAACACGGGTGACTGAAGCTTTCTTT
CGLTRVTEAFF
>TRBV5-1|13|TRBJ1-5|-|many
TGCGCCAGCAGCTTGGGGGACAATCAGCCCCAGCATTTT
CASSLGDNQPQHF
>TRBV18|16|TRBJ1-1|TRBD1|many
TGTGCCAGCTCACTACTGAAAGGACAGGGGAACACTGAAGCTTTCTTT
CASSLLKGQGNTEAFF
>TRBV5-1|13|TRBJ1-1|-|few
TGCGCCAGCAGCTACGAGGGGAACACTGAAGCTTTCTTT
CASSYEGNTEAFF
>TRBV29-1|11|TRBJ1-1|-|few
TGCAGCGTTGAGCCCCCCGGTGAAGCTTTCTTT
CSVEPPGEAFF
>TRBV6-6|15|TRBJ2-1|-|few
TGTGCCAGCAGTTCCCCGGGGCGTCTCTACAATGAGCAGTTCTTC
CASSSPGRLYNEQFF
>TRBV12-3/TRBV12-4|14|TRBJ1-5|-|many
TGTGCCAGCAGTTTATGGGGGCCCGATCAGCCCCAGCATTTT
CASSLWGPDQPQHF
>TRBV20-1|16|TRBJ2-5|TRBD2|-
TGCAGTGCTAGGGATAGGTCTAGCGGGCGCCAAGAGACCCAGTACTTC
CSARDRSSGRQETQYF
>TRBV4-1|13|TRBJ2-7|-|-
TGCGCCAGCAGCCAAGGCCCCGGCAGCGAGCAGTACTTC
CASSQGPGSEQYF
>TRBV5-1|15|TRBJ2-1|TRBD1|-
TGCGCCAGCAGCTCCGGACAGGGGGCCTACAATGAGCAGTTCTTC
CASSSGQGAYNEQFF
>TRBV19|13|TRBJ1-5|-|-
TGTGCCAGTAGTGCGAGGGGGAATCAGCCCCAGCATTTT
CASSARGNQPQHF
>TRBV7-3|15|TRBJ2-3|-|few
TGTGCCAGCAGCTTAAACCGGGGGAGCACAGATACGCAGTATTTT
CASSLNRGSTDTQYF
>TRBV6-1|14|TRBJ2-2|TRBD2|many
TGTGCCAGCAATGTGCTAGCGGGTCCCGGGGAGCTGTTTTTT
CASNVLAGPGELFF
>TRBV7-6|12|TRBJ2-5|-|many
TGTGCCAGCAGCCTGAGGCGGGAGACCCAGTACTTC
CASSLRRETQYF
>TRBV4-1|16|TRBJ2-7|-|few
TGCGCCAGCAGCCAATATACAGGGGGAGGGGGCTACGAGCAGTACTTC
CASSQYTGGGGYEQYF
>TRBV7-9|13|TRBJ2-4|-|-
TGTGCCAGCAGCTTAGACCCCCTTGTCATTCAGTACTTC
CASSLDPLVIQYF
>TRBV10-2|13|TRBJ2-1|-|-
TGCGCCAGCATTGAGAGCTCCTACAATGAGCAGTTCTTC
CASIESSYNEQFF
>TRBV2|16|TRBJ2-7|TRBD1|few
TGTGCCAGCAGAGATACAGGGGGCGCATCCTCCTACGAGCAGTACTTC
CASRDTGGASSYEQYF
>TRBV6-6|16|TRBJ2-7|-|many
TGTGCCAGCAGTCAGCAAGTCACGGGGGTTACCTACGAGCAGTACTTC
CASSQQVTGVTYEQYF
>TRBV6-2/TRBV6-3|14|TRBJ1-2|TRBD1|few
TGTGCCAGCAGTTCGACAGGGGGCGGCTATGGCTACACCTTC
CASSSTGGGYGYTF
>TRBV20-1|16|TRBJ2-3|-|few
TGCAGTGCTCAACAGACCCGACCGATTAGCACAGATACGCAGTATTTT
CSAQQTRPISTDTQYF
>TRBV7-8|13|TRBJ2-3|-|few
TGTGCCAGCAGCCTAGGGAGCGCAGATACGCAGTATTTT
CASSLGSADTQYF
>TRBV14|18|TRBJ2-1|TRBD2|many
TGTGCCAGCAGCCAATGGCTAGCGGCCGGGCCCCCCTACAATGAGCAGTTCTTC
CASSQWLAAGPPYNEQFF
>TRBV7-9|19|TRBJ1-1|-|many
TGTGCCAGCAGCCCACACCTCGGCAGGTCGGGATATTCGAACACTGAAGCTTTCTTT
CASSPHLGRSGYSNTEAFF
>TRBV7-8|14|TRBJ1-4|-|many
TGTGCCAGCAGCCCCCGACAGTTTAATGAAAAACTGTTTTTT
CASSPRQFNEKLFF
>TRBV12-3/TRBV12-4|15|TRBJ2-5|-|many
TGTGCCAGCAATAAATATTCGCGGGGCGAAGAGACCCAGTACTTC
CASNKYSRGEETQYF
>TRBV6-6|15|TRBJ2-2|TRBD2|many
TGTGCCAGCAGTCCCAGCGGGGGGAACACCGGGGAGCTGTTTTTT
CASSPSGGNTGELFF
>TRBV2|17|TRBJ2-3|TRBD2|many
TGTGCCAGCAGTGAAATGTATCGGGGGGGCCCCCCAGATACGCAGTATTTT
CASSEMYRGGPPDTQYF
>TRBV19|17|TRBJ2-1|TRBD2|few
TGTGCCAGTAGTATTCCAGCGGGGGGAAGCTCCTACAATGAGCAGTTCTTC
CASSIPAGGSSYNEQFF
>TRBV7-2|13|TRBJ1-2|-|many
TGTGCCAGCACCTGGGACGGGGACTATGGCTACACCTTC
CASTWDGDYGYTF
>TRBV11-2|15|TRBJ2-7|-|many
TGTGCCAGCAGCCTTTATTCGACAGGTTTCTACGAGCAGTACTTC
CASSLYSTGFYEQYF
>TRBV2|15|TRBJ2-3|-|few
TGTGCCAGCAGTGAGTCACAGGGAAGTTTAGATACGCAGTATTTT
CASSESQGSLDTQYF
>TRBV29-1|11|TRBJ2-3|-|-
TGCGGAGCCTCTAGCTCAGATACGCAGTATTTT
CGASSSDTQYF
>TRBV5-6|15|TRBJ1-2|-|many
TGTGCCAGCAGCTTGGAAAGGAGATCTAACTATGGCTACACCTTC
CASSLERRSNYGYTF
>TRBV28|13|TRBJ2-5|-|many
TGTGCCAGCAGGGACGGTGGCGGAGAGACCCAGTACTTC
CASRDGGGETQYF
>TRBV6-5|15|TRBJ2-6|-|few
TGTGCCAGCAGTTACGGGCCTTCTTCGGCCAACGTCCTGACTTTC
CASSYGPSSANVLTF
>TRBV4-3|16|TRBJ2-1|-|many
TGCGCCAGCAGCCAAGAAGACTACAGAACCTACAATGAGCAGTTCTTC
CASSQEDYRTYNEQFF
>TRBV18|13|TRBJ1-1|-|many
TGTGCCAGCTCACCATGGGTAAGCACTGAAGCTTTCTTT
CASSPWVSTEAFF
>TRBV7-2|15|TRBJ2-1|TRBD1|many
TGTGCCAGCAGCTTACCGAGACAGGGACGTGATGAGCAGTTCTTC
CASSLPRQGRDEQFF